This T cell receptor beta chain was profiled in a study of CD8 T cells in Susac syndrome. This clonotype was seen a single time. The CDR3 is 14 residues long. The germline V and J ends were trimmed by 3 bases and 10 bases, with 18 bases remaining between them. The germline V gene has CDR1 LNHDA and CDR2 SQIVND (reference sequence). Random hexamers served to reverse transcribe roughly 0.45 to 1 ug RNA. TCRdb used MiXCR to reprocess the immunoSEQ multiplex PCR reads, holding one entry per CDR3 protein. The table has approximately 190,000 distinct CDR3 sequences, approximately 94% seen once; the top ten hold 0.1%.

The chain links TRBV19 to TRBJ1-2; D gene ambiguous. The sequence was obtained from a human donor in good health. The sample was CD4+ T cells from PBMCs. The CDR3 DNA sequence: TGTGCCAGTAGTATTCCGGGATCGCGGAACGACTACACCTTC. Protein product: CASSIPGSRNDYTF.